This T cell receptor beta chain is drawn from a study of graft-versus-host responses after intestinal transplantation. Study background: As for transplant type, recipients had multivisceral, liver-intestinal, or isolated intestinal grafts. For around 3 years after anti-thymocyte globulin induction, all recipients took tacrolimus and steroids.

Study conclusions and caveats: Early declines in HvG clones that occurred post-transplant were associated with peak circulating GvH clone levels.

Remarks on this clone: Its target is not known.

Method: immunoSEQ multiplex PCR; TCRdb's copy keeps in-frame clones and lacks some. Among about 64,000 clones listed, roughly nine tenths were seen once. The TCR was taken from a human donor who was the organ donor for an intestinal transplant. Sequencing used unstimulated CD8+ T cells sorted from spleen or lymph node cells, obtained before transplant.

CDR3 in amino acids: CAISFDASANNEQFF. The DNA for the CDR3 is TGTGCCATCAGTTTCGATGCTAGCGCCAACAATGAGCAGTTCTTC. The chain joins TRBV10-3 to TRBJ2-1, with a tentative D call TRBD2 (6 bases). The CDR3 length is 15 residues. The V gene's germline CDR1 is ENHRY and CDR2 SYGVKD. Deletions cut 5 bases from V and 5 bases from J, with 16 bases between.